Listed here are 10 T cell receptor beta chains from one sample, sequenced in a study of cytomegalovirus exposure and HLA in healthy donors. 60 Vbeta and 13 Jbeta primers were used in PCR. Assay used: immunoSEQ multiplex PCR; TCRdb lists only in-frame clones, some missing. The repertoire holds 50,000 to 80,000 clones, with roughly 73% as singletons. Input material: PBMCs. The receptors come from a male donor in good health and CMV-seropositive.

This clone came up a few times. V and J are TRBV9 and TRBJ2-3; 7 bases are shared with TRBD2. V gave up 4 bases and J gave up 0 bases; unmatched junction bases: 5. The CDR3 is 15 residues long. Germline V CDR1 and CDR2: SGDLS, YYNGEE. The CDR3 loop is CASSRASGSTDTQYF. CDR3 in DNA: TGTGCCAGCAGCCGGGCTAGCGGCAGCACAGATACGCAGTATTTT. The full variable domain, rest sourced from reference TRBV9 and TRBJ2-3, is DSGVTQTPKHLITATGQRVTLRCSPRSGDLSVYWYQQSLDQGLQFLIQYYNGEERAKGNILERFSAQQFPDLHSELNLSSLELGDSALYFCASSRASGSTDTQYFGPGTRLTVL.

The chain carries TRBV12-5 and TRBJ1-5; no reliable D call. Germline V lookup: CDR1 LGHNT, CDR2 FRNRAP. Deletions cut 1 base from V and 3 bases from J, with 4 bases between. The CDR3 is 13 amino acids. Here the CDR3 reads CASGLGLNQPQHF. The CDR3 DNA reads TGTGCTAGTGGTTTGGGTCTCAATCAGCCCCAGCATTTT.

The V and J genes are TRBV10-3 and TRBJ1-1; D might be TRBD1 (5 bases). The CDR3 runs 14 residues. V lost 2 bases to trimming and J lost 4 bases, with 11 bases between them. The germline V gene encodes CDR1 ENHRY and CDR2 SYGVKD. The CDR3 reads CAISEPQGGTEAFF. The CDR3 DNA follows: TGTGCCATCAGTGAGCCGCAGGGAGGCACTGAAGCTTTCTTT.

The CDR3: CASSRAPNTGELFF. DNA for the CDR3: TGTGCCTCCTCGCGGGCTCCGAACACCGGGGAGCTGTTTTTT. The rearrangement links TRBV6-6 to TRBJ2-2; D might be TRBD2 (5 bases). The germline V gene encodes CDR1 MNHNY and CDR2 SVGAGI (reference sequence). The CDR3 totals 14 residues. The V end was cut by 11 bases, the J end by 0 bases, with 13 bases between.

J is TRBJ1-5 and V is TRBV18; possible D gene TRBD1, 5 bases. Germline V gene lookup returns CDR1 KGHSH and CDR2 LQKENI. Trimming cost V 3 bases and J 7 bases, with 10 bases left between them. This CDR3 has 13 amino acids. The DNA of the CDR3 is TGTGCCAGCTCACCGACAGATACCCAGCCCCAGCATTTT. This sequence encodes CASSPTDTQPQHF.

The rearrangement joins TRBV18 to TRBJ1-5; TRBD1 is a possible D gene (5 bases). Trimming removed 5 bases at V and 2 bases at J, with 10 bases between. The length of the CDR3 is 14 residues. Germline assignment: CDR1 KGHSH and CDR2 LQKENI. Written as DNA, the CDR3 is TGTGCCAGCTCAGGGGGAGGTGGCAATCAGCCCCAGCATTTT. Translated: CASSGGGGNQPQHF.

The rearrangement uses TRBV19 and TRBJ2-7; 8 bases are shared with TRBD1. Trimming at V came to 3 bases and at J to 4 bases, leaving 5 bases not matched to a gene. The CDR3 runs 14 residues. Germline loops: CDR1 LNHDA, CDR2 SQIVND (reference sequence). This chain's CDR3 is CASSIRQGTYEQYF. In DNA, the CDR3 is TGTGCCAGTAGTATCCGACAGGGGACATACGAGCAGTACTTC.

In this sample, this clone turned up once. This chain joins TRBV28 and TRBJ2-3, with 7 positions matching TRBD1. The germline CDR1 and CDR2 sequences are MDHEN and SYDVKM. J gave up 0 bases and V 6 bases, and 6 bases lay outside the gene matches. The CDR3 has 15 residues. The CDR3 bases are TGTGCCAGCAGCAACAGGGGCCCGAGCACAGATACGCAGTATTTT. Translated: CASSNRGPSTDTQYF.

This clone was detected only a few times. V is TRBV2 and J is TRBJ2-5; 9 bases match TRBD1. V trimming: 3 bases; J trimming: 4 bases; junction bases outside the gene matches: 6. This CDR3 region has 15 residues. Germline values: CDR1 SNHLY, CDR2 FYNNEI. The CDR3 sequence is CASSDFPGQGETQYF. In nucleotides, the CDR3 is TGTGCCAGCAGTGATTTTCCGGGACAGGGAGAGACCCAGTACTTC.

This clone occurred a few times. The chain has TRBV5-6 and TRBJ1-1, with 9 nucleotides matching TRBD1. This CDR3 spans 18 amino acids. The ends lost 3 bases at V and 5 bases at J; junction bases unmatched: 17. CDR1 is SGHDT, CDR2 YYEEEE, per germline. Here the CDR3 reads CASSSVGDRALLVTEAFF. In DNA form, the CDR3 reads TGTGCCAGCAGCTCCGTGGGGGACAGGGCCCTTCTCGTGACTGAAGCTTTCTTT.